The TCR beta chain under discussion was sequenced for a study of shared clonotypes between healthy human individuals. Produced via immunoSEQ multiplex PCR; TCRdb's table is partial and in-frame only. This sample has around 1.4 million clones; 98% to 99% occur once, and the top ten carry under 0.45%. Overall study results and limits: Naive subsets tended to show greater estimated richness than memory subsets. Several donors held about 5.1% of naive CD4 clonotypes in common.

This clone was detected only once. What it binds is unknown. V was cut by 5 bases and J by 6 bases, with 12 bases left in between. CDR3 length: 13 residues. Per germline, CDR1 KGHSH and CDR2 LQKENI. The V call is TRBV18, the J call TRBJ2-3; D is ambiguous. Sequencing was performed on naive CD4+ T cells sorted from blood. Subset of the sample: CD45RA+ positively selected. The clonotype comes from a man aged 25-40 years in good health. CDR3: CASSVSIWDTQYF. The DNA of the CDR3 is TGTGCCAGCTCAGTCTCGATTTGGGATACGCAGTATTTT.